These 28 T cell receptor beta chains were all obtained from the same sample, sequenced in a study of regulatory T cells in long-lasting Graves disease. Construction of TCR beta libraries relied on iRepertoire HTBI primers and on Arm-PCR targeting CDR3 regions. One entry per CDR3 protein results from TCRdb running MiXCR on the multiplex PCR reads. The sample yields around 480,000 distinct CDR3 sequences, 15% to 20% seen once. Time point meaning: newly diagnosed GD, antithyroid drugs for less than 3 months. PBMC RNA served as the TCR library source. The data were also submitted as part of a second study, on T cells in Graves' hyperthyroidism and ophthalmopathy.

This specimen was peripheral blood mononuclear cells (PBMCs), taken at new diagnosis, from a patient treated with antithyroid drugs. These TCRs come from a man aged 35 to 55 with Graves disease.

The chain uses TRBV18 and TRBJ2-4, with TRBD1 matching 10 bases. V lost 6 bases, J lost 6 bases, and 11 bases stayed unmatched. Germline lookup yields CDR1 KGHSH and CDR2 LQKENI. The CDR3 covers 16 residues. CDR3 bases: TGTGCCAGCTCGGCCTCGACAGGGGGCTCAATAAACATTCAGTACTTC. It codes for CASSASTGGSINIQYF.

Note on this clonotype: A much larger clone is a single base away; this may be a read error. The rearrangement joins TRBV6-2 or TRBV6-3 to TRBJ2-1; D remains unclear. Trimming took 0 bases from V and 13 from J, leaving 16 bases between them. The CDR3 covers 14 residues. Germline V gives CDR1 MNHEY, CDR2 SVGEGT. The CDR3 spells CASSYSSIQETQFF. Written as DNA, the CDR3 is TGTGCCAGCAGTTACTCAAGCATACAAGAGACCCAGTTCTTC.

This clonotype was picked up a small number of times. The CDR3 DNA reads as TGTGCCAGCAGTTTAGCGGACAGGCCCTACAATGAGCAGTTCTTC. This translates into CASSLADRPYNEQFF. The gene calls are TRBV27 and TRBJ2-1, with 7 positions matching TRBD1. The CDR3 runs 15 residues. Germline-derived CDR1 and CDR2 are MNHEY and SMNVEV (reference sequence). The V segment lost 2 bases and the J segment 2 bases; nucleotides outside the gene matches: 3.

This clonotype was counted many times. The V call is TRBV7-9, the J call TRBJ2-2, with TRBD1 matching 10 bases. Looked up from germline, CDR1 is SEHNR and CDR2 is FQNEAQ (reference sequence). This CDR3 region has 17 residues. J lost 6 bases, V lost 2 bases, and 9 bases had no gene match. CDR3: CASSLITTGGDSGELFF. DNA of the CDR3: TGTGCCAGCAGCTTAATAACGACAGGGGGCGATTCCGGGGAGCTGTTTTTT.

Comment on this clonotype: A much larger clone differs by one base, so this may be a read error. The CDR3 protein is CASGATRSYEQYF. CDR3 sequence (DNA): TGTGCCAGCGGTGCGACCCGCTCCTACGAGCAGTACTTC. The chain has TRBV2 and TRBJ2-7; D is unclear. Germline CDR1 and CDR2: SNHLY and FYNNEI. V was shortened by 8 bases and J by 0 bases, with 11 bases between the two germline ends. The CDR3 extends over 13 amino acids.

This clonotype has ten or more counts. The chain links TRBV6-1 to TRBJ1-1, with D maybe TRBD1 (5 bases). Trimming removed 2 bases from V and 5 bases from J, with 15 bases in between. The CDR3 is 15 amino acids. Germline assignment: CDR1 MNHNS and CDR2 SASEGT. The CDR3 here is CASSERGRGWTEAFF. In DNA, the CDR3 is TGTGCCAGCAGTGAAAGGGGTAGGGGTTGGACTGAAGCTTTCTTT.

The chain couples TRBV18 to TRBJ1-2; D perhaps matches TRBD1 (6 bases). The V end was cut by 2 bases, the J end by 1 base, with 11 bases between. CDR1 is KGHSH and CDR2 is LQKENI in the germline V gene. CDR3 length: 15 residues. This CDR3 is CASSPKQGDNYGYTF. CDR3 bases: TGTGCCAGCTCACCAAAACAGGGAGATAACTATGGCTACACCTTC.

The rearrangement links TRBV28 to TRBJ2-7, with TRBD2 matching 13 bases. The J segment lost 4 bases and the V segment lost 2 bases, leaving 8 bases of the junction unmatched. CDR1 MDHEN and CDR2 SYDVKM come from the germline V gene. This CDR3 region has 17 residues. The CDR3 spells CASSLPRTSGSTYEQYF. DNA of the CDR3: TGTGCCAGCAGTTTACCCCGGACTAGCGGGAGTACTTACGAGCAGTACTTC.

CDR3 nucleotides: TGTGCCAGCAGTCCGGGGGGAGGGCGCTCCTACGAGCAGTACTTC. Protein product: CASSPGGGRSYEQYF. The chain couples TRBV6-1 to TRBJ2-7; 7 bases match TRBD2. Trimming at V came to 5 bases and at J to 0 bases, leaving 7 bases not matched to a gene. The CDR3 runs to 15 residues. CDR1 is MNHNS and CDR2 is SASEGT in the germline V gene.

This clonotype has a handful of counts. The V and J genes are TRBV4-1 and TRBJ2-3; 8 bases match TRBD2. Germline CDR1 MGHRA, CDR2 YSYEKL. CDR3 size: 15 residues. The V and J ends lost 1 base and 14 bases, in that order; junction bases with no gene match: 14. The CDR3 nucleotides are TGCGCCAGCAGCCAAGCCGGGACTAGAACTCCCCGGGTGTATTTT. Translated: CASSQAGTRTPRVYF.

This clonotype was seen ten or more times. The chain joins TRBV2 to TRBJ2-3; D unresolved. V lost 6 bases and J lost 0, with 10 bases in between. This CDR3 is built from 14 residues. Germline V CDR1 and CDR2: SNHLY, FYNNEI. CDR3 amino acids: CASSATASTDTQYF. The CDR3 coding sequence is TGTGCCAGCAGCGCGACGGCTAGCACAGATACGCAGTATTTT. Together with reference TRBV2 and TRBJ2-3, the CDR3 gives the full variable domain: EPEVTQTPSHQVTQMGQEVILRCVPISNHLYFYWYRQILGQKVEFLVSFYNNEISEKSEIFDDQFSVERPDGSNFTLKIRSTKLEDSAMYFCASSATASTDTQYFGPGTRLTVL.

This clonotype was counted many times. V is TRBV25-1 and J is TRBJ2-5, with TRBD1 identical over 8 bases. This CDR3 spans 22 amino acids. The J segment lost 5 bases and the V segment lost 2 bases, leaving 28 bases of the junction unmatched. Germline-derived CDR1 and CDR2 are MGHDK and SYGVNS. The CDR3 DNA sequence: TGTGCCAGCAGTGAACAACCGGGACAGGTACGACAGACAGTAACCCCGGGGGAGACCCAGTACTTC. Protein product: CASSEQPGQVRQTVTPGETQYF.

This clonotype was counted at least ten times. This CDR3 reads CSARDGGTAKETQYF. The CDR3 DNA reads TGCAGTGCTAGGGATGGCGGGACAGCAAAAGAGACCCAGTACTTC. The rearrangement joins TRBV20-1 to TRBJ2-5, with a possible D match to TRBD1 (7 bases). The CDR3 runs 15 residues. Germline V gives CDR1 DFQATT, CDR2 SNEGSKA (reference sequence). The ends were cut back, 3 bases at V and 3 bases at J, with 17 bases in the middle.

The rearrangement uses TRBV7-9 and TRBJ1-2, with a possible D match to TRBD1 (6 bases). CDR3 length: 16 residues. V was trimmed by 5 bases and J by 4 bases, leaving 20 bases between them. Per the germline V gene, CDR1 is SEHNR and CDR2 is FQNEAQ (reference sequence). CDR3 in amino acids: CASSPRGGRGGYGYTF. The CDR3 bases are TGTGCCAGCAGCCCGAGAGGGGGGCGTGGTGGCTATGGCTACACCTTC.

This clonotype was recorded at least ten times. This chain uses TRBV7-9 with TRBJ2-7; the D is unclear. Germline V CDR1 and CDR2: SEHNR, FQNEAQ (reference sequence). Trimming cost V 0 bases and J 4 bases, with 10 bases left between them. The length of the CDR3 is 14 residues. CDR3 amino acids: CASSLAPERYEQYF. The CDR3 region has the DNA TGTGCCAGCAGCTTAGCCCCTGAGAGGTACGAGCAGTACTTC.

The V call is TRBV19, the J call TRBJ2-3, with D unclear. Trimming took 6 bases from V and 1 from J, leaving 8 bases between them. Germline assignment: CDR1 LNHDA and CDR2 SQIVND (reference sequence). CDR3 length: 13 amino acids. This CDR3 reads CASRSWGTDTQYF. In nucleotides, the CDR3 is TGTGCCAGTAGGTCGTGGGGCACAGATACGCAGTATTTT.

This clonotype was detected ten times or more. The rearrangement uses TRBV28 and TRBJ2-3; 8 bases agree with TRBD2. The CDR3 has 13 amino acids. From germline, CDR1 is MDHEN and CDR2 SYDVKM. CDR3 region: CATRREGTDTQYF. The CDR3 DNA sequence: TGTGCAACCCGGCGGGAGGGCACAGATACGCAGTATTTT.

This clonotype came up many times. The gene calls are TRBV30 and TRBJ2-2; 8 positions match TRBD2. The CDR3 is 16 residues long. The V and J ends lost 3 bases and 1 base, in that order; junction bases with no gene match: 7. Germline V gives CDR1 GTSNPN, CDR2 SVGIG (reference sequence). CDR3 nucleotide sequence: TGTGCCTGGAGGTCGGGACTAGGTCTGAACACCGGGGAGCTGTTTTTT. Encoded protein: CAWRSGLGLNTGELFF.

A word on this clonotype: Sequence at one end of the junction differs from germline and may be a read error. V is TRBV7-2 and J is TRBJ2-1; no clear D. The CDR3 loop spans 15 amino acids. In germline, CDR1 is SGHTA, CDR2 FQGNSA. CDR3 loop: CASSFGMAVYNEQFF. CDR3 nucleotide sequence: TGCGCCAGCAGCTTTGGCATGGCAGTCTACAATGAGCAGTTCTTC.

The chain couples TRBV5-4 to TRBJ2-5; a possible D gene is TRBD1 (6 bases). V was pared by 0 bases and J by 5 bases, with 11 bases between. In germline, CDR1 is SGHNT, CDR2 YYREEE (reference sequence). This CDR3 has 14 residues. For the CDR3, the DNA is TGTGCCAGCAGCTTGGGGACAGTCTCCGAGACCCAGTACTTC. Amino acid sequence: CASSLGTVSETQYF.

The sample holds many counts of this clonotype. The chain links TRBV28 to TRBJ2-1; D is perhaps TRBD2 (5 bases). Trimming took 8 bases from V and 2 from J, leaving 10 bases between them. The CDR3 contains 13 residues. The V gene's germline CDR1 is MDHEN and CDR2 SYDVKM. CDR3 coding DNA: TGTGCCAGCGAGGGCCCCCCCTACAATGAGCAGTTCTTC. Its translation: CASEGPPYNEQFF.

This clonotype has ten or more counts. The gene calls are TRBV10-2 and TRBJ2-2; perhaps TRBD2 as D (5 bases). The CDR3 spans 14 residues. With 5 bases removed from V and 7 bases from J, the gap between germline ends came to 14 bases. The germline gives CDR1 WSHSY, CDR2 SAAADI. The CDR3 here is CASSPHGVDGELFF. In DNA, the CDR3 is TGCGCCAGCAGTCCCCACGGGGTAGACGGGGAGCTGTTTTTT.

This rearrangement joins TRBV7-3 to TRBJ2-5; TRBD1 agrees at 12 bases. Unmatched junction bases numbered 4, after V lost 3 bases and J lost 5 bases. Per germline, CDR1 SGHTA and CDR2 FQGTGA. CDR3 length equals 15 residues. DNA of the CDR3: TGTGCCAGCAGCTTCGGGACAGGGGGCGATGAGACCCAGTACTTC. This translates into CASSFGTGGDETQYF.

J is TRBJ2-2 and V is TRBV29-1; no definite D call. Germline CDR1 is SQVTM and CDR2 is ANQGSEA. The V end lost 3 bases, the J end lost 0 bases, and 8 bases lay between the germline ends. CDR3 length equals 14 residues. In DNA, the CDR3 is TGCAGCGTTGACCCAGGAACGAACACCGGGGAGCTGTTTTTT. This codes for CSVDPGTNTGELFF.

Concerning this clonotype: This sequence may be a read error, since a much larger clone differs from it by one base. This chain uses TRBV30 with TRBJ1-4; D may be TRBD1 (5 bases). The J call is doubtful: the DNA matches TRBJ1-6 better. Germline V CDR1 and CDR2: GTSNPN, SVGIG (reference sequence). The CDR3 contains 10 residues. CDR3 nucleotides: TGTGCCCGGGGCAATTCACCCCTCCACTTT. This sequence encodes CARGNSPLHF.

This clonotype was observed at least ten times. The chain has TRBV20-1 and TRBJ1-1; D is undetermined. This CDR3 is 14 amino acids long. CDR1 and CDR2 from the germline V gene are DFQATT and SNEGSKA (reference sequence). The V end was cut by 1 base, the J end by 0 bases, with 9 bases between. The CDR3 nucleotides are TGCAGTGCTAGAGCATCTGAGCTGAACACTGAAGCTTTCTTT. Its translation is CSARASELNTEAFF.

The rearrangement joins TRBV6-5 to TRBJ1-2, with TRBD1 as a possible D gene (5 bases). This CDR3 has 15 amino acids. CDR1 is MNHEY, CDR2 SVGAGI, per germline. Trimming took 2 bases from V and 0 from J, leaving 10 bases between them. CDR3 bases: TGTGCCAGCAGTTACGGGGCAGGAGCTAACTATGGCTACACCTTC. It codes for CASSYGAGANYGYTF.

This clonotype has only a few counts. This rearrangement joins TRBV12-3 or TRBV12-4 to TRBJ2-6; 8 bases map to TRBD1. The V gene end was trimmed by 3 bases and the J gene end by 2 bases; junction bases not matched to a gene: 6. The CDR3 is 17 residues long. The DNA for the CDR3 is TGTGCCAGCAGTTTGACGACAGGGGAGGCTGGGGCCAACGTCCTGACTTTC. Translated, it gives CASSLTTGEAGANVLTF.